The rows below give T cell receptor beta chains drawn from one sample of a study of OX40 agonist ivuxolimab in advanced cancers. Using immunoSEQ multiplex PCR, the repertoire was profiled, and TCRdb retains in-frame clones only, with some absent. The sample contains more than 85,000 clones, approximately 90% of which appear only once. Material: CD4+ or CD8+ T cells sorted from blood, obtained in a trial of the OX40 agonist ivuxolimab. These receptors all come from an adult with an advanced solid tumor such as melanoma, head and neck, liver or kidney cancer. The CDR3 runs from the conserved cysteine through the conserved F or W. Fields, in order: D gene, J gene, V gene, CDR3 length, clone size, CDR3 DNA, CDR3 protein. D genes are given only for firm matches. Rows may omit the clone size; those that give it use once, few, many or a size class.

d_gene: TRBD1
j_gene: TRBJ1-5
v_gene: TRBV18
len: 17
abundance: NA
CDR3nt: TGTGCCAGCTCACCAACAGGGGGGCCTTATAGCAATCAGCCCCAGCATTTT
CDR3aa: CASSPTGGPYSNQPQHF

d_gene: NA
j_gene: TRBJ1-1
v_gene: TRBV6-5
len: 14
abundance: NA
CDR3nt: TGTGCCAGCACCCAGTGGGGCAGGGGCACTGAAGCTTTCTTT
CDR3aa: CASTQWGRGTEAFF

d_gene: NA
j_gene: TRBJ2-1
v_gene: TRBV5-4
len: 15
abundance: NA
CDR3nt: TGTGCCAGCAGCTTGGGTCTAATGATCTACAATGAGCAGTTCTTC
CDR3aa: CASSLGLMIYNEQFF

d_gene: NA
j_gene: TRBJ1-2
v_gene: TRBV7-3
len: 13
abundance: NA
CDR3nt: TGTGCCAGCAGCTTAGCAGGGGACTATGGCTACACCTTC
CDR3aa: CASSLAGDYGYTF

d_gene: NA
j_gene: TRBJ2-7
v_gene: TRBV6-6
len: 13
abundance: NA
CDR3nt: TGTGCCAGCAGTACAGGGTTAGGTTACGAGCAGTACTTC
CDR3aa: CASSTGLGYEQYF

d_gene: NA
j_gene: TRBJ1-2
v_gene: TRBV9
len: 12
abundance: NA
CDR3nt: TGTGCCAGCAGCGTACAGGGTGAGGGCTACACCTTC
CDR3aa: CASSVQGEGYTF

d_gene: NA
j_gene: TRBJ1-5
v_gene: TRBV19
len: 13
abundance: NA
CDR3nt: TGTGCCAGTAGACCTAAGGGGGGACGGCCCCAGCATTTT
CDR3aa: CASRPKGGRPQHF

d_gene: NA
j_gene: TRBJ2-7
v_gene: TRBV6-1
len: 11
abundance: NA
CDR3nt: TGTGCCAGCTTAGTGGGGCACGAGCAGTACTTC
CDR3aa: CASLVGHEQYF

d_gene: NA
j_gene: TRBJ2-3
v_gene: TRBV5-4
len: 16
abundance: NA
CDR3nt: TGTGCCAGCAGCGCTAAGTCGGGGTACGGCACAGATACGCAGTATTTT
CDR3aa: CASSAKSGYGTDTQYF

d_gene: TRBD1
j_gene: TRBJ1-2
v_gene: TRBV5-1
len: 16
abundance: NA
CDR3nt: TGCGCCAGCAGCCCGGGACAGGGGGAAGCTAACTATGGCTACACCTTC
CDR3aa: CASSPGQGEANYGYTF

d_gene: NA
j_gene: TRBJ1-2
v_gene: TRBV18
len: 14
abundance: NA
CDR3nt: TGTGCCAGCTCACCGCGAACCTCATCCTCTGGCTACACCTTC
CDR3aa: CASSPRTSSSGYTF

d_gene: NA
j_gene: TRBJ1-3
v_gene: TRBV28
len: 16
abundance: NA
CDR3nt: TGTGCCAGCAGTTCCCCCGCGGGGGGCACTGGAAACACCATATATTTT
CDR3aa: CASSSPAGGTGNTIYF

d_gene: NA
j_gene: TRBJ2-3
v_gene: TRBV4-1
len: 17
abundance: NA
CDR3nt: TGCGCCAGCAGCCACCTAAGGAGCACCTTAAACACAGATACGCAGTATTTT
CDR3aa: CASSHLRSTLNTDTQYF

d_gene: NA
j_gene: TRBJ2-2
v_gene: TRBV9
len: 16
abundance: NA
CDR3nt: TGTGCCAGCAGCGTAGATCATCAGGTGAACACCGGGGAGCTGTTTTTT
CDR3aa: CASSVDHQVNTGELFF

d_gene: NA
j_gene: TRBJ1-4
v_gene: TRBV7-2
len: 15
abundance: NA
CDR3nt: TGTGCCAGCAGCTTAGCCTGGGCAACTAATGAAAAACTGTTTTTT
CDR3aa: CASSLAWATNEKLFF

d_gene: TRBD1
j_gene: TRBJ2-2
v_gene: TRBV5-1
len: 16
abundance: once
CDR3nt: TGCGCCAGCAGCCCCGGGACAGGGGTTAACACCGGGGAGCTGTTTTTT
CDR3aa: CASSPGTGVNTGELFF

d_gene: NA
j_gene: TRBJ2-7
v_gene: TRBV21-1
len: 14
abundance: NA
CDR3nt: TGTGCCGGAGGGGAGGGGGCAACCATCTACGAGCAGTACTTC
CDR3aa: CAGGEGATIYEQYF

d_gene: NA
j_gene: TRBJ1-2
v_gene: TRBV18
len: 14
abundance: NA
CDR3nt: TGTGCCAGCTCACCACCGGGGGGTAGCTATGGCTACACCTTC
CDR3aa: CASSPPGGSYGYTF

d_gene: TRBD1
j_gene: TRBJ2-7
v_gene: TRBV5-1
len: 15
abundance: NA
CDR3nt: TGCGCCAGCAGCTTGCTGGGACAGGGGCCCTACGAGCAGTACTTC
CDR3aa: CASSLLGQGPYEQYF

d_gene: NA
j_gene: TRBJ1-1
v_gene: TRBV12-5
len: 15
abundance: NA
CDR3nt: TGTGCTAGTGGTTTTTCGGGGGGCTGGGACACTGAAGCTTTCTTT
CDR3aa: CASGFSGGWDTEAFF

d_gene: NA
j_gene: TRBJ2-3
v_gene: TRBV4-1
len: 16
abundance: NA
CDR3nt: TGCGCCAGCAGCCAGAGTGGCGGGCGGACCACAGATACGCAGTATTTT
CDR3aa: CASSQSGGRTTDTQYF

d_gene: NA
j_gene: TRBJ2-7
v_gene: TRBV18
len: 16
abundance: NA
CDR3nt: TGTGCCAGCTCACCACAGGGGATCCGGGGAGGAAACGAGCAGTACTTC
CDR3aa: CASSPQGIRGGNEQYF